The TCR beta chain under discussion was sequenced for a study of glioma-infiltrating T cells after dendritic cell vaccination. Background on the study: Dendritic cell vaccine was injected intradermally three times, biweekly.

Assay used: immunoSEQ multiplex PCR; TCRdb lists only in-frame clones, some missing. The table lists tens of thousands of clones, roughly 87% of them singletons. PBMC sampling occurred before vaccination, two weeks after the third dose, and at progression. In germline, CDR1 is SGHRS, CDR2 YFSETQ. Trimming shortened V by 3 bases and J by 9 bases, and 16 bases separated the two germline ends. The CDR3 contains 14 residues. The sample consisted of blood, taken before dendritic cell vaccination. The clonotype originates from a human donor with glioblastoma. This rearrangement joins TRBV5-1 to TRBJ2-1; tentative D call: TRBD2 (6 bases). CDR3 region: CASSSPSVAAEQFF. CDR3 coding DNA: TGCGCCAGCAGCTCCCCTTCCGTAGCGGCTGAGCAGTTCTTC.